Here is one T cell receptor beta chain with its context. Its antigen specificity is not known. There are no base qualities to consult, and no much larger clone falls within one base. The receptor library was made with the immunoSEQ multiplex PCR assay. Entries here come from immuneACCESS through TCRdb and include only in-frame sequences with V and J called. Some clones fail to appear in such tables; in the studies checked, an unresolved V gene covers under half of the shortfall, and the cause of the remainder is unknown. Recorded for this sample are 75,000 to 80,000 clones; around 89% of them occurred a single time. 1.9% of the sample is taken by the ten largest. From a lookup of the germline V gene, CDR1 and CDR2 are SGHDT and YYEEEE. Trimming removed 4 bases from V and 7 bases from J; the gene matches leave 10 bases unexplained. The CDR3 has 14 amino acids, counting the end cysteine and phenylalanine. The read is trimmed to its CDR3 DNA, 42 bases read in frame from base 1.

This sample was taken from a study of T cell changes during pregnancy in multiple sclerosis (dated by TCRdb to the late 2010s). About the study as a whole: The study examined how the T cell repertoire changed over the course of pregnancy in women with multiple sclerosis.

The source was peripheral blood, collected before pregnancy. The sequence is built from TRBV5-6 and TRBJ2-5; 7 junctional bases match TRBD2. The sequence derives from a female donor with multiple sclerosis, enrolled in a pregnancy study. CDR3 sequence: CASSPGGGWGTQYF. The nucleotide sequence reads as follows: TGTGCCAGCAGCCCGGGAGGAGGGTGGGGGACCCAGTACTTC.